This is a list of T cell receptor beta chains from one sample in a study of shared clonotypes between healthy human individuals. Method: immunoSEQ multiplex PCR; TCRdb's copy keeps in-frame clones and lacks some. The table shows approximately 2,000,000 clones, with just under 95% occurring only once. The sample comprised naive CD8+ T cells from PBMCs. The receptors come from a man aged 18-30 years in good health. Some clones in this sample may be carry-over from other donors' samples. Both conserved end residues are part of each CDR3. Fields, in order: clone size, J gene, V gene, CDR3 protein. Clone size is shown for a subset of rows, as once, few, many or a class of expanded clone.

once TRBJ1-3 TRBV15 CATSRDLGQEKHAIYF
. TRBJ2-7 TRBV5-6 CASSSKTLINSYEQYF
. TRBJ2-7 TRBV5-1 CASSSDVYEQYF
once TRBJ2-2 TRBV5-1 CASSALVRVGNTGELFF
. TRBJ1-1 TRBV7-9 CASSQPGPTEAFF
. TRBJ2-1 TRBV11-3 CASSLDQGSSYNEQFF
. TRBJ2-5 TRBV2 CASSPWGSQMYQETQYF
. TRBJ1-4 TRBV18 CASSPPRVGGTNEKLFF
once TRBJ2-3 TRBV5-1 CASSLTSGSRGVTDTQYF
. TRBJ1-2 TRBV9 CASSKGPQHYGYTF
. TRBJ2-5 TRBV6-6 CASTSYRAPGGTQYF
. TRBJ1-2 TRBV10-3 CAISLGLRTHGYTF
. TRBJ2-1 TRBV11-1 CASSPASPSYNEQFF
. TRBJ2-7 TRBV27 CPPLQGDPREQYF
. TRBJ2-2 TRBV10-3 CAISESVQRGTGELFF
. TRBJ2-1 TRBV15 CATSSLPDYYNEQFF
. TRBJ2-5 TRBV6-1 CASRRDRGPQETQYF
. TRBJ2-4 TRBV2 CASGAGGAKNIQYF
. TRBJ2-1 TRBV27 CASSLNSPSSPNEQFF
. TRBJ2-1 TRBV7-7 CASSIDRRNEQFF
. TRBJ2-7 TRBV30 CACISRDGATRWSYEQYF
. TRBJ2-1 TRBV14 CASSQRLAAYNEQFF
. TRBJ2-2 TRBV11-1 CASSLGGFTLNTGELFF
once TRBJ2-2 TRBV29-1 CSVEEEGVNTGELFF
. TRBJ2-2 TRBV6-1 CASSAPAGGPPTGELFF
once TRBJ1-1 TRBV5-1 CASTAGTGMNTEAFF
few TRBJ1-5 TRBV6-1 CASTDGNQPQHF
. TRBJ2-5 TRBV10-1 CARLSGRARETQYF
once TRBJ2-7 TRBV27 CASSQLRTSGPYEQYF
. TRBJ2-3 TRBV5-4 CASSQRPKYTDTQYF
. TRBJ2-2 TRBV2 CASSELTGELFF
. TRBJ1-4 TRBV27 CASSWAVSGKLFF
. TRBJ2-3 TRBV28 CASGPGQGISDTQYF
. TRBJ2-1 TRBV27 CASSLGGRAYNEQFF
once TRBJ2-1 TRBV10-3 CAISESGGGGYNEQFF
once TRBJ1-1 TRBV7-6 CASSLAMGASNTEAFF
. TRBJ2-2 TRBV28 CASSLLILRGQGSAGELFF
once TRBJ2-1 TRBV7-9 CASSSTHEIKSSYNEQFF
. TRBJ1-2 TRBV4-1 CASSQDRSRGGYGYTF
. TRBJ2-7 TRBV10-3 CAISESDGREQYF
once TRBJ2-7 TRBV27 CASSLLPDRAYEQYF
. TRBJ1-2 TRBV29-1 CSVESGFLNYGYTF
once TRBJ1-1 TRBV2 CASRVDRAKNTEAFF
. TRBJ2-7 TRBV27 CASSLWGRSTSYEQYF
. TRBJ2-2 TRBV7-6 CASSLKQSGELFF
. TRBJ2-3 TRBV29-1 CSVEDHSSDTQYF
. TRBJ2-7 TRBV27 CASSFPRGVQYF